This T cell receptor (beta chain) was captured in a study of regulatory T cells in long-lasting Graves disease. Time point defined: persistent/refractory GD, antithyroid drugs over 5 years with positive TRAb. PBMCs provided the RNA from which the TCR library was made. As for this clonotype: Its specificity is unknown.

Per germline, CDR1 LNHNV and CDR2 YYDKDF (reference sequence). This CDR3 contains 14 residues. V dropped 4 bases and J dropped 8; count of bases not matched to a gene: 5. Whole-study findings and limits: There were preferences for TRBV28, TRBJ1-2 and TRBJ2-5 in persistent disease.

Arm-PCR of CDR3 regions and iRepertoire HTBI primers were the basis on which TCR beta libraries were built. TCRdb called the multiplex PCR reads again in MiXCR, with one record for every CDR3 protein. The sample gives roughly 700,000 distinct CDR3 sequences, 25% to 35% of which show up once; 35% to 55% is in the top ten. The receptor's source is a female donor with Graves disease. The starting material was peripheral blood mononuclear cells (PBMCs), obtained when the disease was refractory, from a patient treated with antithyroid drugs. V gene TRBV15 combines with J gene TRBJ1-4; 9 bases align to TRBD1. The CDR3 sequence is CATSKTGGTEKLFF. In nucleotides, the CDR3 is TGTGCCACCAGCAAGACAGGGGGTACGGAAAAACTGTTTTTT.